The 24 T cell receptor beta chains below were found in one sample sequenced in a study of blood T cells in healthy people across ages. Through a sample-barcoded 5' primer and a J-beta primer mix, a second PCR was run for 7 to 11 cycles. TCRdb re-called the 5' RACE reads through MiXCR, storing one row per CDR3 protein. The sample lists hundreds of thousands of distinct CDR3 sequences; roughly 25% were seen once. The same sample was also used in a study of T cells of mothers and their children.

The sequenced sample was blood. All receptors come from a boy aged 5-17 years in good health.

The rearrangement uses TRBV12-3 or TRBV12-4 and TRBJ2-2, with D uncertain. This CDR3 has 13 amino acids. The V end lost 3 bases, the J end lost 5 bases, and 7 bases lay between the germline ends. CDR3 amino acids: CASSFVETGELFF. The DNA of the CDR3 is TGTGCCAGCAGTTTTGTCGAGACCGGGGAGCTGTTTTTT.

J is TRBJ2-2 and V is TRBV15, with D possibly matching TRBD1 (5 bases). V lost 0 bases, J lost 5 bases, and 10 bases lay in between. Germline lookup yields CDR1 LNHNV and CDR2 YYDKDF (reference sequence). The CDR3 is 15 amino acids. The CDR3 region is CATSREAQGTGELFF. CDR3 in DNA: TGTGCCACCAGCAGAGAGGCCCAGGGTACCGGGGAGCTGTTTTTT.

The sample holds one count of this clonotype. The CDR3 protein is CSFSSGGPQETQYF. DNA of the CDR3: TGCAGTTTCTCCAGCGGGGGCCCCCAAGAGACCCAGTACTTC. This chain links TRBV20-1 with TRBJ2-5; TRBD2 matches at 8 bases. Looked up from germline, CDR1 is DFQATT and CDR2 is SNEGSKA (reference sequence). The ends lost 8 bases at V and 1 base at J; junction bases unmatched: 9. The CDR3 sequence is 14 residues long.

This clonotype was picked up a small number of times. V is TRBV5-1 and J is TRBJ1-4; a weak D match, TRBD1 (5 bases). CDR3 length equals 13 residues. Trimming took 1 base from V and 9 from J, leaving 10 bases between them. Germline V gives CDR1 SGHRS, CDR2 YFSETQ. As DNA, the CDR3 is TGCGCCAGCAGCTTGTGGGACCGACAAAAACTGTTTTTT. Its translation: CASSLWDRQKLFF.

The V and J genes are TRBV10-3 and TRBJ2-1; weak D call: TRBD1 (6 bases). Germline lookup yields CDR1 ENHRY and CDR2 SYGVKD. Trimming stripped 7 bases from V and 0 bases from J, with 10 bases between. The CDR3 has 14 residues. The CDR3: CAINQGTSYNEQFF. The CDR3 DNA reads TGTGCCATCAATCAGGGGACCTCCTACAATGAGCAGTTCTTC.

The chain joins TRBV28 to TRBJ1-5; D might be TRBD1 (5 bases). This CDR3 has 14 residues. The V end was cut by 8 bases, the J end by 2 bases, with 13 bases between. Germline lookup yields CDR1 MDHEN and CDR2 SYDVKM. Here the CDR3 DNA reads TGTGCCAGCGGGTACGGGGGAGGCAATCAGCCCCAGCATTTT. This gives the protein CASGYGGGNQPQHF.

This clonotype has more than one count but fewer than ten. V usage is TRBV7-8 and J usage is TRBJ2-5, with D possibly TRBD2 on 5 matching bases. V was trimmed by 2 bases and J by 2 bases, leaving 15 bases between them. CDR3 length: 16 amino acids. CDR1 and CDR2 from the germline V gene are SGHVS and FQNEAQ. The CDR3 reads CASSLFKTKSQETQYF. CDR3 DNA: TGTGCCAGCAGCTTATTCAAGACTAAGAGTCAAGAGACCCAGTACTTC.

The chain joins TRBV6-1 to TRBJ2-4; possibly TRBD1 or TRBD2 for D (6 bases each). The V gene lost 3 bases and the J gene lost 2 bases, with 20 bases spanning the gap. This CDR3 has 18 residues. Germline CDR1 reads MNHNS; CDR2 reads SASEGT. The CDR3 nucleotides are TGTGCCAGCAGTGAGCCGTCCGGGGGCGCCATGACCAAAAACATTCAGTACTTC. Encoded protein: CASSEPSGGAMTKNIQYF.

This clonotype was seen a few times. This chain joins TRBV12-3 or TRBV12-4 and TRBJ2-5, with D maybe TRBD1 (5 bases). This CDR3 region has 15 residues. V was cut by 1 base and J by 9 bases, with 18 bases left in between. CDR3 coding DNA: TGTGCCAGCAGTTTAGGGTTAAGACTGCTAGGGGCCCAGTACTTC. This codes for CASSLGLRLLGAQYF.

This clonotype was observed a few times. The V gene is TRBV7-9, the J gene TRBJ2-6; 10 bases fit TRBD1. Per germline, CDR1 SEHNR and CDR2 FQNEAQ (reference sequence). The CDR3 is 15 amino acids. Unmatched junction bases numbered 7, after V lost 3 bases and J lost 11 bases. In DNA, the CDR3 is TGTGCCAGCAGCTTTCCGGGACAGGGGCCCCACGTCCTGACTTTC. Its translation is CASSFPGQGPHVLTF.

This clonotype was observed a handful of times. CDR3 in amino acids: CASSVTSGGAGEQFF. CDR3 sequence (DNA): TGTGCCAGCAGCGTCACTAGCGGGGGGGCTGGTGAGCAGTTCTTC. This chain connects TRBV12-3 or TRBV12-4 to TRBJ2-1; TRBD2 agrees at 13 bases. With 6 bases clipped from V and 9 bases from J, the junction kept 8 bases outside the gene matches. The CDR3 totals 15 residues.

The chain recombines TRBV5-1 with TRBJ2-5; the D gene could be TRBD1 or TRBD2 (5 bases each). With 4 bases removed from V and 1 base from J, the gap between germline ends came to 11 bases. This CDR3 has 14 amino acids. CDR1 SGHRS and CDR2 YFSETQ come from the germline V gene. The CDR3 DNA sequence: TGCGCCAGCAGCCGCGAGGGACCCCAAGAGACCCAGTACTTC. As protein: CASSREGPQETQYF.

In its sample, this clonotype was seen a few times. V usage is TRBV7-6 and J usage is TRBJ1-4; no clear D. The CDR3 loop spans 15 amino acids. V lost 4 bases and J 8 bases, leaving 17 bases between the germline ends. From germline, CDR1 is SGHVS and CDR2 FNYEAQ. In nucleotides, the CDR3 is TGTGCCAGCAGCTCCCTCGGGGAGGCGAGAGAAAAACTGTTTTTT. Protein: CASSSLGEAREKLFF.

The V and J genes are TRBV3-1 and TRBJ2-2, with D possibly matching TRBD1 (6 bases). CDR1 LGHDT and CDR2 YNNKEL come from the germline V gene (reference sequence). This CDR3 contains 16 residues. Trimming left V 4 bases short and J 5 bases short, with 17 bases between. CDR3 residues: CASSLGTIKGTGELFF. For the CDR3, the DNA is TGTGCCAGCAGCCTCGGGACAATAAAAGGAACCGGGGAGCTGTTTTTT.

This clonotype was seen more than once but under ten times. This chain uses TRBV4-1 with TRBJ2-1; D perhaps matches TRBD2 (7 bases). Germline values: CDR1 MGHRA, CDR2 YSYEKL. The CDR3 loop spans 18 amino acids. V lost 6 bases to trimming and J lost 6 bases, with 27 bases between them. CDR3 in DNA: TGCGCCAGCAGACAAACACTGGTAGGCAGGGGAGGGGGCAATGAGCAGTTCTTC. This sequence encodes CASRQTLVGRGGGNEQFF.

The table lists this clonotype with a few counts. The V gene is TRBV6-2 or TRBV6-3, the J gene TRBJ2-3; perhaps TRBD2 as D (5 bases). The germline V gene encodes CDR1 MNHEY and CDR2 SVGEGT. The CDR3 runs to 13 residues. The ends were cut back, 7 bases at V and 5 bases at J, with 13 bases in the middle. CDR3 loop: CASTKAGGDTQYF. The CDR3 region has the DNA TGTGCCAGCACCAAGGCGGGCGGAGATACGCAGTATTTT.

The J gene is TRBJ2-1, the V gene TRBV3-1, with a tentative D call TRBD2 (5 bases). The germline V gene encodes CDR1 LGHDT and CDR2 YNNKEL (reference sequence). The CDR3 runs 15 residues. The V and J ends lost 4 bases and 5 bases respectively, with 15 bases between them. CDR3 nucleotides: TGTGCCAGCAGCCTCCGGCGGTTCGGGGACAATGAGCAGTTCTTC. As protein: CASSLRRFGDNEQFF.

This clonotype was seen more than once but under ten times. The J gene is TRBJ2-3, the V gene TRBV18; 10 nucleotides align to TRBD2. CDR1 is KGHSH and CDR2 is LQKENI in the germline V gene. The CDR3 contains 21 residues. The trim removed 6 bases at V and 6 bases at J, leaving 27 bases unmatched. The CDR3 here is CASSADLTSGPIGLPGDTQYF. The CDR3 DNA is TGTGCCAGCTCCGCCGACCTGACTAGCGGGCCCATCGGATTACCAGGTGATACGCAGTATTTT. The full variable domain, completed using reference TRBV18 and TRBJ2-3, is NAGVMQNPRHLVRRRGQEARLRCSPMKGHSHVYWYRQLPEEGLKFMVYLQKENIIDESGMPKERFSAEFPKEGPSILRIQQVVRGDSAAYFCASSADLTSGPIGLPGDTQYFGPGTRLTVL.

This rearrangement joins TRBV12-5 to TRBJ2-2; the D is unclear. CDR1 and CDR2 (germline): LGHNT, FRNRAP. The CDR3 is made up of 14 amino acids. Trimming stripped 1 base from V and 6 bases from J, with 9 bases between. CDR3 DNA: TGTGCTAGTGGTTTGGCACTGAAGGCCGGGGAGCTGTTTTTT. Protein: CASGLALKAGELFF.

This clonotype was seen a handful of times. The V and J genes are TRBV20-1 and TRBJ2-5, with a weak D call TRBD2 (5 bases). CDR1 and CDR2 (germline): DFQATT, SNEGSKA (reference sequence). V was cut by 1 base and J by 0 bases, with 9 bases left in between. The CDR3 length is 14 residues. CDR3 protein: CSARGRAYQETQYF. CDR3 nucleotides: TGCAGTGCTAGAGGGCGGGCGTACCAAGAGACCCAGTACTTC.

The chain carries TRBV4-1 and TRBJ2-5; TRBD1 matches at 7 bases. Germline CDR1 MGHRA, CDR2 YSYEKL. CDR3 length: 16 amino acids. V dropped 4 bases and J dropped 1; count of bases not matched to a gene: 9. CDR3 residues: CASSRADRDSQETQYF. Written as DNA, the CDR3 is TGCGCCAGCAGCCGGGCTGACCGGGACAGCCAAGAGACCCAGTACTTC.

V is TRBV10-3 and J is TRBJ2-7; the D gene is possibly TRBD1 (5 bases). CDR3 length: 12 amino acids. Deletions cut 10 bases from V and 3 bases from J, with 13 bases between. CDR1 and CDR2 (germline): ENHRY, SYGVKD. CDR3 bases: TGTGCCACCAGGGCACAGTTCTACGAGCAGTACTTC. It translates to CATRAQFYEQYF.

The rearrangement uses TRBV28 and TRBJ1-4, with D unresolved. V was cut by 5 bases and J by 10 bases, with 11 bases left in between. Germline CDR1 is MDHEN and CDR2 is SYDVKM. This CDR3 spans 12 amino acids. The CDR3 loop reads CASSLGFSKLFF. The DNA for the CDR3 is TGTGCCAGCAGTCTAGGGTTCTCAAAACTGTTTTTT. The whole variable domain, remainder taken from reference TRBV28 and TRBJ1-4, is DVKVTQSSRYLVKRTGEKVFLECVQDMDHENMFWYRQDPGLGLRLIYFSYDVKMKEKGDIPEGYSVSREKKERFSLILESASTNQTSMYLCASSLGFSKLFFGSGTQLSVL.

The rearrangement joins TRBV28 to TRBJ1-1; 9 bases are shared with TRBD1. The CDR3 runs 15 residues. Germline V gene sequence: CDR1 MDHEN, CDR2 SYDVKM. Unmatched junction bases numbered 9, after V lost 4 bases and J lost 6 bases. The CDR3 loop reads CASSSMTGGGPEAFF. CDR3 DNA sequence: TGTGCCAGCAGTTCTATGACAGGGGGGGGCCCTGAAGCTTTCTTT.